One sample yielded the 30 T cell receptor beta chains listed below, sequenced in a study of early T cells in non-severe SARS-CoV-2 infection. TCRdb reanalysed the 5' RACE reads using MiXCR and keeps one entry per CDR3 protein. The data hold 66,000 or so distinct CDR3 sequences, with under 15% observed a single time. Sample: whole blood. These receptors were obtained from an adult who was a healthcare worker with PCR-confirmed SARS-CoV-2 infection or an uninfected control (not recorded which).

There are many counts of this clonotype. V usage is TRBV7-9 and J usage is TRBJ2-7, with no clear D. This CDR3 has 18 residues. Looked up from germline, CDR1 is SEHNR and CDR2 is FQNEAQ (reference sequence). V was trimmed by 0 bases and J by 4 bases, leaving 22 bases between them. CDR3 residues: CASSLALSAARKGYEQYF. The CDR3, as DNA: TGTGCCAGCAGCTTAGCGTTATCGGCAGCCCGAAAAGGTTACGAGCAGTACTTC.

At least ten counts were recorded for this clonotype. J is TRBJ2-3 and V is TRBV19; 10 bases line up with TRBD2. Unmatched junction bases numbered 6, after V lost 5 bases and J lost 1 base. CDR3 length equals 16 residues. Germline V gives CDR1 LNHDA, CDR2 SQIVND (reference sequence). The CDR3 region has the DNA TGTGCCAGTAGTCCCCTAGCGGGAGAAGGCACAGATACGCAGTATTTT. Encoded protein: CASSPLAGEGTDTQYF. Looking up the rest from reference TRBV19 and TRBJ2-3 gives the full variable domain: DGGITQSPKYLFRKEGQNVTLSCEQNLNHDAMYWYRQDPGQGLRLIYYSQIVNDFQKGDIAEGYSVSREKKESFPLTVTSAQKNPTAFYLCASSPLAGEGTDTQYFGPGTRLTVL.

Here the CDR3 DNA reads TGTGCCAGCACTCAATCCGGGAGAGGCGATGAGCAGTTCTTC. It translates to CASTQSGRGDEQFF. V is TRBV6-2 or TRBV6-3 and J is TRBJ2-1; a weak D match, TRBD2 (6 bases). Germline CDR1 and CDR2: MNHEY and SVGEGT. The CDR3 is 14 amino acids. Trimming took 7 bases from V and 8 from J, leaving 18 bases between them.

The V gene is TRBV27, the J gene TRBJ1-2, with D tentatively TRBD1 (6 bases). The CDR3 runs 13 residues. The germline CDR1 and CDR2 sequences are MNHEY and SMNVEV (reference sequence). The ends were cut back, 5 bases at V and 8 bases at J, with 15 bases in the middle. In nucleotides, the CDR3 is TGTGCCAGCAGTACCGCCACAGGGACCGGCTACACCTTC. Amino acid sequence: CASSTATGTGYTF.

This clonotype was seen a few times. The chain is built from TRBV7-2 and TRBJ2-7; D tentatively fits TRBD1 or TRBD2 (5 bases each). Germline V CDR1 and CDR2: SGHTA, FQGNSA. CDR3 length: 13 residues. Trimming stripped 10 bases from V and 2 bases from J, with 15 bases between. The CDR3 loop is CAIERDGTYEQYF. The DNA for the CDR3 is TGTGCCATCGAAAGGGACGGCACCTACGAGCAGTACTTC.

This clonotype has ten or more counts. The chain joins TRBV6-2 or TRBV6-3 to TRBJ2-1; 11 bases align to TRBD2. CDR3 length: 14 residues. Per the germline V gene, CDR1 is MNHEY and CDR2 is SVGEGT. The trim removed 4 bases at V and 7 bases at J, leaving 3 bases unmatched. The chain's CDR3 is CASSLAGGPNEQFF. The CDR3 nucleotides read TGTGCCAGCAGTTTAGCGGGAGGGCCTAATGAGCAGTTCTTC.

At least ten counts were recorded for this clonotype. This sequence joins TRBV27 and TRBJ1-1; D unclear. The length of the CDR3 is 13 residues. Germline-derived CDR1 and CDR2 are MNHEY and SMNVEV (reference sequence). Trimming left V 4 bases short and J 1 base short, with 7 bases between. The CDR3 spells CASSSARNTEAFF. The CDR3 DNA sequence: TGTGCCAGCAGTTCCGCCAGGAACACTGAAGCTTTCTTT.

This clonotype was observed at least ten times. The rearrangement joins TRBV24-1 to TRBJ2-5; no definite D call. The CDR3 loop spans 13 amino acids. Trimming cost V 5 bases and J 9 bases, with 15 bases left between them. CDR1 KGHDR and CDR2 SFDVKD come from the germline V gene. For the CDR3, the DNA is TGTGCCACCAGTGCAGGCTACACTGGGGCCCAGTACTTC. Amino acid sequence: CATSAGYTGAQYF.

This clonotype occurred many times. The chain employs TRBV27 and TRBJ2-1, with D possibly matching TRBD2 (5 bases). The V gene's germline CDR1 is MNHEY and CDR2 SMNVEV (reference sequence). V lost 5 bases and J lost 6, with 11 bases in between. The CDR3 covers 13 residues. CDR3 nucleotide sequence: TGTGCCAGCAGTCCAGGCCGGGGCAATGAGCAGTTCTTC. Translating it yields CASSPGRGNEQFF.

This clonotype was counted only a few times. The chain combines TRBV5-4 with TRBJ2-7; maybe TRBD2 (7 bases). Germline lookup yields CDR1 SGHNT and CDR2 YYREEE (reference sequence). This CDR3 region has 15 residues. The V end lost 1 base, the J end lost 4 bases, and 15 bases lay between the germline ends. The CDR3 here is CASSLPGEGNYEQYF. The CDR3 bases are TGTGCCAGCAGCTTGCCAGGGGAGGGGAATTACGAGCAGTACTTC.

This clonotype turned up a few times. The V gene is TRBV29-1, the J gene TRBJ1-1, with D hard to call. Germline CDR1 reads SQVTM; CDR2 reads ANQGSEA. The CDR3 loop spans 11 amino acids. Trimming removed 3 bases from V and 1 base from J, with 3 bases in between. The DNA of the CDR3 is TGCAGCGTTGAGAAGAACACTGAAGCTTTCTTT. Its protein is CSVEKNTEAFF.

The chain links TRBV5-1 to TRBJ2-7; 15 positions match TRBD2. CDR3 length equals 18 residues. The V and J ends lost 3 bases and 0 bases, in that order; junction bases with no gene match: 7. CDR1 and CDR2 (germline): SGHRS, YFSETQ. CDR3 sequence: CASSSGLAGGLISYEQYF. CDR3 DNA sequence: TGCGCCAGCAGCTCCGGACTAGCGGGAGGGCTCATCTCCTACGAGCAGTACTTC.

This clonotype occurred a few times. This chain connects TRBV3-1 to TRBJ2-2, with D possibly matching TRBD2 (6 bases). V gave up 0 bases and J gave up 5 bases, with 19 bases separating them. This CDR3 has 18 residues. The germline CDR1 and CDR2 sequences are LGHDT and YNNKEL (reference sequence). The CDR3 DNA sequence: TGTGCCAGCAGCCAAGATCGGGACTTGGCAGGGAGAACCGGGGAGCTGTTTTTT. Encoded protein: CASSQDRDLAGRTGELFF.

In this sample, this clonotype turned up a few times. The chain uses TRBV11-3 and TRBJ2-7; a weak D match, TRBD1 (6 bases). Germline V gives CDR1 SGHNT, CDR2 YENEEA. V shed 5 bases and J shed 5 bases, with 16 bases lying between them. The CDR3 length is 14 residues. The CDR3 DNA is TGTGCCAGCAGCCGGGGACAACCGAGCCACGAGCAGTACTTC. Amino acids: CASSRGQPSHEQYF.

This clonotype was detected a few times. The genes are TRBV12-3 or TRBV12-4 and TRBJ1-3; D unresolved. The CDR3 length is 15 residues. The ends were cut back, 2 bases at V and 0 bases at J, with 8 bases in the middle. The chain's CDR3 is CASSLRRASGNTIYF. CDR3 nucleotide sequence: TGTGCCAGCAGTTTAAGGCGAGCCTCTGGAAACACCATATATTTT.

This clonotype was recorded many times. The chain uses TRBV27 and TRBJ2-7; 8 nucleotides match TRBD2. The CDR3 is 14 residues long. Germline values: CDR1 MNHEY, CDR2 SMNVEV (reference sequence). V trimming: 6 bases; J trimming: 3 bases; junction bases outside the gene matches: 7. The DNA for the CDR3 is TGTGCCAGCAGAATTAGCGGGGCGAACTACGAGCAGTACTTC. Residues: CASRISGANYEQYF.

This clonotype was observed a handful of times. DNA for the CDR3: TGCAGTGCTAGCGGGACAGTGGATTACGAGCAGTACTTC. Amino acid sequence: CSASGTVDYEQYF. The gene calls are TRBV20-1 and TRBJ2-7, with 7 bases that match TRBD1. This CDR3 is 13 amino acids long. The junction had 6 bases not matched to a gene; V was cut back by 3 bases and J by 4 bases. The germline CDR1 and CDR2 sequences are DFQATT and SNEGSKA (reference sequence).

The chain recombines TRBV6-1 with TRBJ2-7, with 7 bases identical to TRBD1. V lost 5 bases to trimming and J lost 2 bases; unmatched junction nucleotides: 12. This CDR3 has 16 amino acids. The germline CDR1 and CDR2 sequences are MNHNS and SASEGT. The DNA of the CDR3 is TGTGCCAGCAGTCCTTTTCCTGACAGGGCGGCCTACGAGCAGTACTTC. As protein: CASSPFPDRAAYEQYF.

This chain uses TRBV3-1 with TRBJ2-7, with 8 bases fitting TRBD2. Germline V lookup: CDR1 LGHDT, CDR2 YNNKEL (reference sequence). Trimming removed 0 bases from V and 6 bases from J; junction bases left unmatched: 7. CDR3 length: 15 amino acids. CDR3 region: CASSQDPFGRGEQYF. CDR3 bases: TGTGCCAGCAGCCAAGATCCGTTCGGGAGGGGCGAGCAGTACTTC.

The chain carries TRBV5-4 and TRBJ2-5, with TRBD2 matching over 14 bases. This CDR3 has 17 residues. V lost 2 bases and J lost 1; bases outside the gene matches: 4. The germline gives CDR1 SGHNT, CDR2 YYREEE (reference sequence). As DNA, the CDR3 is TGTGCCAGCAGCTTTAAGACTAGCGGGAGGGCCCAAGAGACCCAGTACTTC. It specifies CASSFKTSGRAQETQYF.

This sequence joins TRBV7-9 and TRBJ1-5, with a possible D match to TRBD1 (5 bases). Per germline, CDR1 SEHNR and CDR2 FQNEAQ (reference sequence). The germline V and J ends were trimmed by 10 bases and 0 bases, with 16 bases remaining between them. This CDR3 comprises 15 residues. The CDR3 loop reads CATVAGTASNQPQHF. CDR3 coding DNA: TGTGCCACCGTGGCGGGGACGGCTAGCAATCAGCCCCAGCATTTT.

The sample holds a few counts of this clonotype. The DNA for the CDR3 is TGTGCCAGCAGCTTAATGTTCAATCAGCCCCAGCATTTT. Protein product: CASSLMFNQPQHF. This sequence joins TRBV7-9 and TRBJ1-5; unclear D gene. Germline CDR1 is SEHNR and CDR2 is FQNEAQ (reference sequence). The CDR3 totals 13 residues. V gave up 2 bases and J gave up 3 bases, with 5 bases separating them.

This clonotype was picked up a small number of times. CDR3 protein: CASSAGGALQETQYF. In DNA, the CDR3 is TGTGCCAGCAGCGCGGGGGGGGCATTGCAAGAGACCCAGTACTTC. The chain couples TRBV28 to TRBJ2-5; 9 bases align to TRBD2. This CDR3 contains 15 residues. J was trimmed by 2 bases and V by 6 bases; bases with no gene match: 7. Germline-derived CDR1 and CDR2 are MDHEN and SYDVKM.

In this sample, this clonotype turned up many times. The DNA of the CDR3 is TGCAGCGTTGTGTGGGTAGATACGCAGTATTTT. Translated, it gives CSVVWVDTQYF. J is TRBJ2-3 and V is TRBV29-1, with no clear D. V was pared by 4 bases and J by 5 bases, with 7 bases between. The CDR3 is made up of 11 amino acids. Germline values: CDR1 SQVTM, CDR2 ANQGSEA.

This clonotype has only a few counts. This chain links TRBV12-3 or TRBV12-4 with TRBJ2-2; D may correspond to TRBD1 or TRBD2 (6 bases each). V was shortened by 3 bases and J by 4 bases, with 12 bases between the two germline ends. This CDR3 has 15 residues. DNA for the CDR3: TGTGCCAGCAGTTTGTTTTGGGGGGCCACCGGGGAGCTGTTTTTT. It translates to CASSLFWGATGELFF.

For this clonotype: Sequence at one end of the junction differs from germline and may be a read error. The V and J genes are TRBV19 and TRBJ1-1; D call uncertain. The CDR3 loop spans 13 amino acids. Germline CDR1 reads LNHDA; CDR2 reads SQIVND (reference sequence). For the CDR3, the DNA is TGTGCCAGTAGTATTCAGTGGAACACTGAGGCTTTCTTT. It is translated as CASSIQWNTEAFF.

CDR3 DNA sequence: TGCAGCGTTGGACTAGCGGGAAACGAGCAGTTCTTC. Residues: CSVGLAGNEQFF. V usage is TRBV29-1 and J usage is TRBJ2-1; 11 bases fit TRBD2. Germline loops: CDR1 SQVTM, CDR2 ANQGSEA. V lost 4 bases, J lost 10 bases, and 3 bases stayed unmatched. This CDR3 spans 12 amino acids.

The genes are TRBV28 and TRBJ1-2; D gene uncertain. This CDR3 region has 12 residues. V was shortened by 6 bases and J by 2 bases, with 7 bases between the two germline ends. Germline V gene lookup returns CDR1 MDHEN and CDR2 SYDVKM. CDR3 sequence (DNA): TGTGCCAGCAGCCTACGGAACTATGGCTACACCTTC. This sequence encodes CASSLRNYGYTF.

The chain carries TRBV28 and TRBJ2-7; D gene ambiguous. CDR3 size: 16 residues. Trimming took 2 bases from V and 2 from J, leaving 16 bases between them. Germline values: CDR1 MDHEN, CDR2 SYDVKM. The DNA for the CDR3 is TGTGCCAGCAGTTTACCAGTGACTCTTATCGCCTACGAGCAGTACTTC. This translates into CASSLPVTLIAYEQYF.

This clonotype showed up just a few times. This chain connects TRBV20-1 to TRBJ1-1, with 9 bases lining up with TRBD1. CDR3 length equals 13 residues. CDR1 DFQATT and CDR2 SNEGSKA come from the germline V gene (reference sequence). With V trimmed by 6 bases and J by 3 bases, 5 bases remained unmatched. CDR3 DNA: TGCAGTGCACCGGGACAGGGTCACACTGAAGCTTTCTTT. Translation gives CSAPGQGHTEAFF.